Presented here are 8 T cell receptor beta chains from one specimen sequenced in a study of blood T cell repertoires in COVID-19. Sequenced by immunoSEQ multiplex PCR; TCRdb stores in-frame clones only, minus some. The sample has 650,000 to 800,000 clones; 75% to 90% are singletons. The sequenced material came from peripheral blood. These receptor sequences come from a woman aged 18 to 35 with acute or convalescent COVID-19.

This clone was counted only a few times. The rearrangement uses TRBV7-9 and TRBJ1-5; no firm D call. The CDR3 sequence is 13 residues long. Per germline, CDR1 SEHNR and CDR2 FQNEAQ (reference sequence). The V and J ends lost 5 bases and 5 bases respectively, with 10 bases between them. This chain's CDR3 is CASSLLSDQPQHF. The CDR3 DNA is TGTGCCAGCAGCCTCCTCAGTGATCAGCCCCAGCATTTT.

The chain recombines TRBV4-3 with TRBJ1-2; D ambiguous. Deletions cut 0 bases from V and 8 bases from J, with 13 bases between. This CDR3 contains 14 residues. The V gene's germline CDR1 is LGHNA and CDR2 YSLEER. The CDR3 nucleotides are TGCGCCAGCAGCCAAGAATTTGGGCGCGGGGGCTACACCTTC. This codes for CASSQEFGRGGYTF.

The V call is TRBV19, the J call TRBJ1-1; no clear D. V lost 3 bases and J lost 8, with 13 bases in between. The CDR3 sequence is 13 residues long. Germline values: CDR1 LNHDA, CDR2 SQIVND (reference sequence). CDR3 protein: CASSIPSSLEAFF. In nucleotides, the CDR3 is TGTGCCAGTAGTATCCCATCTTCTCTAGAAGCTTTCTTT.

This sequence joins TRBV7-2 and TRBJ1-3, with D possibly matching TRBD1 (5 bases). Trimming took off 5 bases at V and 4 bases at J, with 12 bases between the two ends. The CDR3 has 14 residues. CDR1 and CDR2 from the germline V gene are SGHTA and FQGNSA. The CDR3 spells CASSPRGSGNTIYF. The CDR3 nucleotides are TGTGCCAGCAGCCCGCGGGGGTCAGGAAACACCATATATTTT.

The table lists this clone with a count of one. The chain carries TRBV10-3 and TRBJ1-2; D not resolved. The CDR3 covers 14 residues. Germline V gene sequence: CDR1 ENHRY, CDR2 SYGVKD. The V gene lost 4 bases and the J gene lost 7 bases, with 16 bases spanning the gap. The CDR3 loop is CAISGARGFRGYTF. In DNA form, the CDR3 reads TGTGCCATCAGTGGGGCCCGGGGTTTTCGTGGCTACACCTTC.

The count of this clone is one. Different DNA sequences within this sample yield the same CDR3. The gene calls are TRBV5-4 and TRBJ2-3, with a tentative D call TRBD2 (5 bases). CDR1 is SGHNT and CDR2 is YYREEE in the germline V gene (reference sequence). This CDR3 is 13 amino acids long. Trimming pared 4 bases from V and 4 bases from J, leaving 10 bases between. The CDR3 DNA reads TGTGCCAGCAGCCCTCCCGGGGCAGATACGCAGTATTTT. Its protein is CASSPPGADTQYF.

The rearrangement uses TRBV6-4 and TRBJ1-1, with a tentative D call TRBD1 (6 bases). The ends were cut back, 6 bases at V and 1 base at J, with 9 bases in the middle. The CDR3 has 13 residues. Germline CDR1 MRHNA, CDR2 SNTAGT. The CDR3 spells CASRRTENTEAFF. The CDR3 coding sequence is TGTGCCAGCAGAAGGACAGAGAACACTGAAGCTTTCTTT.

The chain recombines TRBV9 with TRBJ1-3; 9 bases map to TRBD1. Per the germline V gene, CDR1 is SGDLS and CDR2 is YYNGEE. This CDR3 has 18 amino acids. V shed 3 bases, J shed 0 bases, and the junction held 10 bases outside the gene matches. CDR3 sequence reads: CASSDQPGQGLSGNTIYF. The DNA of the CDR3 is TGTGCCAGCAGCGACCAGCCGGGACAGGGACTCTCTGGAAACACCATATATTTT.